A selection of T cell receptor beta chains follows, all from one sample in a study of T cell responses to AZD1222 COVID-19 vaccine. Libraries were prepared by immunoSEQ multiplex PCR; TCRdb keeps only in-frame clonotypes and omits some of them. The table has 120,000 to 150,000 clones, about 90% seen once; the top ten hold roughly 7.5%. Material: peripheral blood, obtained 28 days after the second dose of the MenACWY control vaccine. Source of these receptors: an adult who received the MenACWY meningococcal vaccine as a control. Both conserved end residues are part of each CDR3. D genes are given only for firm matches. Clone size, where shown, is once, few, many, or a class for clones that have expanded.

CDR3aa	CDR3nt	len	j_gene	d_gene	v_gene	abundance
CASSPQGFTEAFF	TGTGCCAGCAGTCCACAGGGATTCACTGAAGCTTTCTTT	13	TRBJ1-1	NA	TRBV7-3	NA
CASSIASGGYNEQFF	TGTGCCAGCAGCATAGCTAGCGGGGGGTACAATGAGCAGTTCTTC	15	TRBJ2-1	TRBD2	TRBV7-2	NA
CASSVLRGEQYF	TGTGCCAGCAGCGTATTAAGGGGAGAGCAGTACTTC	12	TRBJ2-7	NA	TRBV9	NA
CAISAGEGLQRANTGELFF	TGTGCCATCAGTGCGGGGGAGGGATTGCAGCGGGCGAACACCGGGGAGCTGTTTTTT	19	TRBJ2-2	TRBD2	TRBV10-3	once
CASSQEGEEAFF	TGTGCCAGCAGCCAAGAAGGGGAGGAAGCTTTCTTT	12	TRBJ1-1	NA	TRBV14	NA
CASSRTQAGGSNEQFF	TGTGCCAGCAGCCGGACTCAGGCGGGAGGGTCCAATGAGCAGTTCTTC	16	TRBJ2-1	TRBD2	TRBV27	NA
CASSLNHLNSPLHF	TGTGCCAGCAGCTTAAACCACTTAAATTCACCCCTCCACTTT	14	TRBJ1-6	NA	TRBV7-3	NA
CASSDGSTDTQYF	TGTGCCAGCAGTGATGGGAGCACAGATACGCAGTATTTT	13	TRBJ2-3	NA	TRBV6-1	NA
CASSPNLGQGNTGELFF	TGTGCCAGCAGTCCTAACCTAGGACAGGGGAACACCGGGGAGCTGTTTTTT	17	TRBJ2-2	TRBD1	TRBV25-1	NA
CATSADTGSSYNEQFF	TGTGCCACCAGTGCCGACACAGGGAGCTCCTACAATGAGCAGTTCTTC	16	TRBJ2-1	NA	TRBV24-1	NA
CASSLSSRYEQYF	TGTGCCAGCAGTCTATCCTCCAGGTACGAGCAGTACTTC	13	TRBJ2-7	NA	TRBV27	NA
CASSSGTATPSGANVLTF	TGTGCCAGCAGTTCCGGGACGGCGACCCCCTCTGGGGCCAACGTCCTGACTTTC	18	TRBJ2-6	NA	TRBV27	few
CASSPQGQNTEAFF	TGTGCCAGCAGTCCACAAGGACAGAACACTGAAGCTTTCTTT	14	TRBJ1-1	NA	TRBV28	NA
CASSQDQSGREYF	TGTGCCAGCAGCCAAGATCAATCGGGACGGGAGTACTTC	13	TRBJ2-7	NA	TRBV3-1/TRBV3-2	NA
CATSLAGVNTGELFF	TGTGCCACCAGTTTAGCGGGAGTGAACACCGGGGAGCTGTTTTTT	15	TRBJ2-2	TRBD2	TRBV24-1	NA
CASRGDRGDTQYF	TGTGCCAGCAGGGGGGACAGGGGGGATACGCAGTATTTT	13	TRBJ2-3	TRBD1	TRBV28	NA
CATSESPGQAIDNEQFF	TGTGCCACCAGTGAATCCCCGGGACAGGCGATTGACAATGAGCAGTTCTTC	17	TRBJ2-1	TRBD1	TRBV24-1	few
CASSSRQGGTGELFF	TGTGCCAGCAGCTCACGACAGGGAGGCACCGGGGAGCTGTTTTTT	15	TRBJ2-2	NA	TRBV7-2	few
CASSHTGTDSGNTIYF	TGCGCCAGCAGTCACACCGGGACAGACTCTGGAAACACCATATATTTT	16	TRBJ1-3	TRBD1	TRBV5-1	NA
CASSEERVRTGELFF	TGTGCCAGCAGTGAAGAACGGGTGCGGACCGGGGAGCTGTTTTTT	15	TRBJ2-2	NA	TRBV6-1	NA
CASSLGGMDYGYTF	TGTGCCAGCAGTTTAGGGGGCATGGACTATGGCTACACCTTC	14	TRBJ1-2	NA	TRBV28	NA
CASSLVGSSEGNEKLFF	TGTGCCAGCAGCTTGGTTGGTAGTTCAGAAGGAAATGAAAAACTGTTTTTT	17	TRBJ1-4	NA	TRBV5-8	NA
CASSQDLGQGGSEQFF	TGTGCCAGCAGCCAAGATTTGGGACAGGGAGGCAGTGAGCAGTTCTTC	16	TRBJ2-1	TRBD1	TRBV14	NA
CASSPTGQRRLNQPQHF	TGTGCCAGTAGTCCGACAGGTCAAAGGAGGTTAAATCAGCCCCAGCATTTT	17	TRBJ1-5	NA	TRBV19	NA
CASSPRQDLGEKLFF	TGTGCCAGCAGCCCTCGACAGGACCTTGGTGAAAAACTGTTTTTT	15	TRBJ1-4	NA	TRBV7-3	once
CASSQATDVLNTEAFF	TGTGCCAGCAGCCAAGCGACTGACGTGTTGAACACTGAAGCTTTCTTT	16	TRBJ1-1	NA	TRBV3-1/TRBV3-2	NA
CATSAAYEQYF	TGTGCCACCAGTGCGGCATACGAGCAGTACTTC	11	TRBJ2-7	NA	TRBV24-1	NA
CASSEQVDQPQHF	TGTGCCAGTAGTGAACAGGTGGATCAGCCCCAGCATTTT	13	TRBJ1-5	NA	TRBV19	NA
CASSRDPSTGELFF	TGTGCCAGCAGCCGGGACCCATCCACCGGGGAGCTGTTTTTT	14	TRBJ2-2	NA	TRBV7-2	NA
CASSETGGASYEQYF	TGTGCCAGCAGTGAAACAGGGGGCGCGTCCTACGAGCAGTACTTC	15	TRBJ2-7	TRBD1	TRBV6-1	NA
CASSSPDGTGPGELFF	TGTGCCAGCAGTTCGCCTGACGGGACAGGGCCGGGGGAGCTGTTTTTT	16	TRBJ2-2	TRBD1	TRBV28	NA
CASSSRGTLGNTIYF	TGTGCCAGCAGCTCAAGAGGGACCCTTGGAAACACCATATATTTT	15	TRBJ1-3	NA	TRBV7-2	NA
CASSFIDGTEIYGYTF	TGTGCCAGCAGTTTTATCGACGGGACAGAGATCTATGGCTACACCTTC	16	TRBJ1-2	TRBD1	TRBV28	NA
CASSSLTGYTEAFF	TGTGCCAGTAGTAGTTTGACAGGGTACACTGAAGCTTTCTTT	14	TRBJ1-1	TRBD1	TRBV19	few
CASSASPWEGNSPLHF	TGTGCCAGCAGCGCGTCCCCCTGGGAGGGGAATTCACCCCTCCACTTT	16	TRBJ1-6	NA	TRBV9	NA
CASSLNREVGGNEQFF	TGTGCCAGCAGCCTAAATCGGGAGGTCGGGGGCAATGAGCAGTTCTTC	16	TRBJ2-1	TRBD2	TRBV7-3	NA
CASSYTADRGGQPQHF	TGTGCCAGCAGTTACACGGCTGACAGGGGAGGCCAGCCCCAGCATTTT	16	TRBJ1-5	TRBD1	TRBV6-5	NA
CASSAVGGSYNEQFF	TGTGCCAGCAGCGCTGTGGGGGGCTCCTACAATGAGCAGTTCTTC	15	TRBJ2-1	NA	TRBV6-2/TRBV6-3	NA
CASSVVAGGYTF	TGTGCCAGCAGCGTAGTGGCAGGTGGCTACACCTTC	12	TRBJ1-2	NA	TRBV9	NA
CASSSTTGGGYNSPLHF	TGTGCCAGCAGCTCAACGACAGGGGGCGGGTATAATTCACCCCTCCACTTT	17	TRBJ1-6	TRBD1	TRBV7-9	NA
CASSLRPEGAYNEQFF	TGTGCCAGCAGCTTAAGGCCGGAAGGGGCCTACAATGAGCAGTTCTTC	16	TRBJ2-1	NA	TRBV7-3	NA
CASSVGGSRNTEAFF	TGCGCCAGCAGCGTAGGGGGCTCAAGGAACACTGAAGCTTTCTTT	15	TRBJ1-1	TRBD1	TRBV5-1	NA
CASSGSGTSNSPLHF	TGTGCCAGTAGCGGGTCAGGAACATCGAATTCACCCCTCCACTTT	15	TRBJ1-6	NA	TRBV19	NA
CASRSTGEGNTIYF	TGTGCCAGCAGGTCGACAGGTGAAGGAAACACCATATATTTT	14	TRBJ1-3	NA	TRBV7-2	NA
CASRGGLGTYTQYF	TGTGCCAGCAGAGGCGGTTTGGGAACGTATACGCAGTATTTT	14	TRBJ2-3	NA	TRBV3-1/TRBV3-2	NA
CASSGRQGRDGYTF	TGTGCCAGCAGCGGACGACAGGGGAGAGATGGCTACACCTTC	14	TRBJ1-2	TRBD1	TRBV2	NA
CASLADRTNEKLFF	TGTGCCAGCTTGGCAGACAGAACTAATGAAAAACTGTTTTTT	14	TRBJ1-4	NA	TRBV6-5	NA
CASSLGVGETQYF	TGTGCCAGCAGCTTAGGGGTTGGGGAGACCCAGTACTTC	13	TRBJ2-5	NA	TRBV7-3	NA
CASSLGANGGTQYF	TGTGCCAGCAGCTTAGGCGCCAACGGGGGTACGCAGTATTTT	14	TRBJ2-3	NA	TRBV7-2	NA
CASSLKGTGGFSGANVLTF	TGTGCCAGCAGCTTAAAAGGGACAGGGGGGTTTTCTGGGGCCAACGTCCTGACTTTC	19	TRBJ2-6	TRBD1	TRBV7-3	NA
CASSLRTSGGLDEQFF	TGTGCCAGCAGCTTAAGGACTAGCGGGGGCTTAGATGAGCAGTTCTTC	16	TRBJ2-1	TRBD2	TRBV7-6	NA
CASGSNRENEQFF	TGTGCTAGTGGTTCCAACAGGGAGAATGAGCAGTTCTTC	13	TRBJ2-1	NA	TRBV12-5	NA
CASSSVVGTGELFF	TGTGCCAGCAGCTCGGTGGTGGGGACCGGGGAGCTGTTTTTT	14	TRBJ2-2	NA	TRBV5-6	NA
CASSLGVGYGETQYF	TGCGCCAGCAGCTTGGGAGTGGGTTACGGAGAGACCCAGTACTTC	15	TRBJ2-5	NA	TRBV5-1	NA
CASSVAGYGYTF	TGCGCCAGCAGTGTAGCAGGTTATGGCTACACCTTC	12	TRBJ1-2	NA	TRBV10-2	NA